Listed below are T cell receptor beta chains from one sample, sequenced in a study of tissue T cells after allogeneic stem cell transplantation. Assay used: immunoSEQ multiplex PCR; TCRdb lists only in-frame clones, some missing. The profile shows about 3,900 clones, roughly 70% of them singletons. Here the sequenced sample was left colon tissue, taken at autopsy. All receptors come from a woman aged 18-55 years with breast cancer. The CDR3 runs from the conserved cysteine through the conserved F or W. A D gene is named only where the DNA matches it firmly. Clone size is given for some rows only: seen once, a few or many times, or a class if the clone is expanded.

CDR3aa: CASSRIGTYASYEQYF; CDR3nt: TGTGCCAGCAGCAGAATCGGGACTTACGCATCCTACGAGCAGTACTTC; d_gene: NA; j_gene: TRBJ2-7; abundance: NA; v_gene: TRBV5-5
CDR3aa: CASSAPGEETQYF; CDR3nt: TGTGCCAGCAGCGCTCCCGGAGAAGAGACCCAGTACTTC; d_gene: NA; j_gene: TRBJ2-5; abundance: large; v_gene: TRBV9
CDR3aa: CAWTASNSPLHF; CDR3nt: TGTGCCTGGACGGCGAGCAATTCACCCCTCCACTTT; d_gene: NA; j_gene: TRBJ1-6; abundance: NA; v_gene: TRBV30
CDR3aa: CAISEYQTYEQYF; CDR3nt: TGTGCCATCAGTGAGTATCAGACCTACGAGCAGTACTTC; d_gene: NA; j_gene: TRBJ2-7; abundance: few; v_gene: TRBV10-3
CDR3aa: CAISETSGRANPDTQYF; CDR3nt: TGTGCCATCAGTGAGACTAGCGGGAGGGCCAACCCAGATACGCAGTATTTT; d_gene: TRBD2; j_gene: TRBJ2-3; abundance: NA; v_gene: TRBV10-3
CDR3aa: CASSRMEGDTQYF; CDR3nt: TGTGCCAGCAGCCGGATGGAGGGAGATACGCAGTATTTT; d_gene: NA; j_gene: TRBJ2-3; abundance: few; v_gene: TRBV16
CDR3aa: CASSYEGTGAIYGYTF; CDR3nt: TGTGCCAGCAGTTACGAGGGGACAGGGGCGATCTATGGCTACACCTTC; d_gene: TRBD1; j_gene: TRBJ1-2; abundance: few; v_gene: TRBV5-6
CDR3aa: CASNRGGQGQETQYF; CDR3nt: TGTGCCAGCAACCGAGGGGGACAGGGGCAAGAGACCCAGTACTTC; d_gene: TRBD1; j_gene: TRBJ2-5; abundance: NA; v_gene: TRBV5-4
CDR3aa: CASSLKLAGAQQYF; CDR3nt: TGTGCCAGCAGCTTGAAACTAGCGGGGGCCCAGCAGTACTTC; d_gene: TRBD2; j_gene: TRBJ2-7; abundance: few; v_gene: TRBV5-4
CDR3aa: CAISESGTSGDTGELFF; CDR3nt: TGTGCCATCAGTGAGTCGGGGACTAGCGGAGATACCGGGGAGCTGTTTTTT; d_gene: TRBD2; j_gene: TRBJ2-2; abundance: NA; v_gene: TRBV10-3
CDR3aa: CASRRGSSGNTIYF; CDR3nt: TGTGCCAGCAGGCGGGGGAGCTCTGGAAACACCATATATTTT; d_gene: NA; j_gene: TRBJ1-3; abundance: once; v_gene: TRBV3-1/TRBV3-2
CDR3aa: CASSIKGDTEAFF; CDR3nt: TGTGCCAGTAGTATTAAGGGCGACACTGAAGCTTTCTTT; d_gene: NA; j_gene: TRBJ1-1; abundance: NA; v_gene: TRBV19
CDR3aa: CASSLRAGVYGETQYF; CDR3nt: TGTGCCAGCAGCCTGCGGGCAGGGGTGTATGGAGAGACCCAGTACTTC; d_gene: NA; j_gene: TRBJ2-5; abundance: NA; v_gene: TRBV7-2
CDR3aa: CASSDGDKTSTDTQYF; CDR3nt: TGTGCCAGCAGCGATGGCGACAAAACTAGCACAGATACGCAGTATTTT; d_gene: NA; j_gene: TRBJ2-3; abundance: NA; v_gene: TRBV2
CDR3aa: CASSPRLEYTGELFF; CDR3nt: TGTGCCAGCAGCCCCCGGTTAGAGTACACCGGGGAGCTGTTTTTT; d_gene: NA; j_gene: TRBJ2-2; abundance: NA; v_gene: TRBV7-2
CDR3aa: CASSQAYTQYF; CDR3nt: TGTGCCAGCAGCCAAGCTTATACGCAGTATTTT; d_gene: NA; j_gene: TRBJ2-3; abundance: few; v_gene: TRBV3-1/TRBV3-2
CDR3aa: CASLGQGAYEQYF; CDR3nt: TGTGCCAGCCTCGGACAGGGAGCCTACGAGCAGTACTTC; d_gene: TRBD1; j_gene: TRBJ2-7; abundance: NA; v_gene: TRBV3-1/TRBV3-2
CDR3aa: CASSQVSYGGYEQYF; CDR3nt: TGTGCCAGCAGCCAAGTGTCGTATGGGGGCTACGAGCAGTACTTC; d_gene: NA; j_gene: TRBJ2-7; abundance: NA; v_gene: TRBV14
CDR3aa: CASTPSHSGNTIYF; CDR3nt: TGTGCCAGCACCCCGTCCCACTCTGGAAACACCATATATTTT; d_gene: NA; j_gene: TRBJ1-3; abundance: few; v_gene: TRBV7-2